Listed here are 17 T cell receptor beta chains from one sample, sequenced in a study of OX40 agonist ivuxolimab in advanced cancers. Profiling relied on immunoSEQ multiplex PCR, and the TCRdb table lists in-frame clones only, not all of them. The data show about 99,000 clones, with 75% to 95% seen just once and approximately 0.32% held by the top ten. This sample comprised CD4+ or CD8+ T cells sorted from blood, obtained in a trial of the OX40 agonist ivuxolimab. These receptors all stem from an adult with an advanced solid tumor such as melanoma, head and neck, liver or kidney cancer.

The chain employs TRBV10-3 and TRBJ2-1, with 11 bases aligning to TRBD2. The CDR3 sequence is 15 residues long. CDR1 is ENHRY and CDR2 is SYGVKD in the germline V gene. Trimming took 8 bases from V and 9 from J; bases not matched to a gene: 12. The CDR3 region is CAIGEALAGVGEQFF. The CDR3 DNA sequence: TGTGCCATCGGCGAGGCACTAGCGGGAGTCGGTGAGCAGTTCTTC.

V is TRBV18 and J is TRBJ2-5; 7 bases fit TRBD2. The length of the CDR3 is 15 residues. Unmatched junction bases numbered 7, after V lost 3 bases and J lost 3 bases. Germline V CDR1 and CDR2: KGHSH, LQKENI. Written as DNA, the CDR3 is TGTGCCAGCTCACCGGTTGGCGGGAGTGAAGAGACCCAGTACTTC. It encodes CASSPVGGSEETQYF.

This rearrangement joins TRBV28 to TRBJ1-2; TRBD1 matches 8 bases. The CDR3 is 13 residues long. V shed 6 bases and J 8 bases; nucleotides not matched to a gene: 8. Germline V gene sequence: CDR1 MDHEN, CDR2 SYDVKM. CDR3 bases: TGTGCCAGCAGACCTGACAGGGGAAGAGGCTACACCTTC. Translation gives CASRPDRGRGYTF.

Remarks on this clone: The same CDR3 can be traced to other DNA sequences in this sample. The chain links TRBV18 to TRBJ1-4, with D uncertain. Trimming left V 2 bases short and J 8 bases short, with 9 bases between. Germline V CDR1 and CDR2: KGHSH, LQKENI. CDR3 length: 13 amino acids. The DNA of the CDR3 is TGTGCCAGCTCACCAGGGGTAGGCGAAAAACTGTTTTTT. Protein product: CASSPGVGEKLFF.

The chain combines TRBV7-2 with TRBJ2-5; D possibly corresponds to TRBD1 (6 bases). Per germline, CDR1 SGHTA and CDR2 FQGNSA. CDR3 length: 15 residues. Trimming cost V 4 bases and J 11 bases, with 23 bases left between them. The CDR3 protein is CASSSLTGGAGEQYF. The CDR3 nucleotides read TGTGCCAGCAGCTCCCTGACAGGCGGCGCGGGTGAGCAGTACTTC. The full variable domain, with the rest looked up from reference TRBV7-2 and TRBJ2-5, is GAGVSQSPSNKVTEKGKDVELRCDPISGHTALYWYRQSLGQGLEFLIYFQGNSAPDKSGLPSDRFSAERTGGSVSTLTIQRTQQEDSAVYLCASSSLTGGAGEQYFGPGTRLLVL.

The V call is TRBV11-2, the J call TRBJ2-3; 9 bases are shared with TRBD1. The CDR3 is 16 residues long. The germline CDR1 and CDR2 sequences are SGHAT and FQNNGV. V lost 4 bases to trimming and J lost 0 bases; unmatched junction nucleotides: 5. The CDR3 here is CASSSRTGASTDTQYF. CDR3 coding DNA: TGTGCCAGCAGCTCCCGGACAGGGGCGAGCACAGATACGCAGTATTTT. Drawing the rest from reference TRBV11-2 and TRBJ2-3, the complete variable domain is EAGVAQSPRYKIIEKRQSVAFWCNPISGHATLYWYQQILGQGPKLLIQFQNNGVVDDSQLPKDRFSAERLKGVDSTLKIQPAKLEDSAVYLCASSSRTGASTDTQYFGPGTRLTVL.

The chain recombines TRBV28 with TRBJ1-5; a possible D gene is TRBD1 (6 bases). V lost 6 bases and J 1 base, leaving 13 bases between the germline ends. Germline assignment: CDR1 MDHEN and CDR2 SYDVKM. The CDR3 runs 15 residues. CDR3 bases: TGTGCCAGCAGCCCTGGGGGCGTGAGCAATCAGCCCCAGCATTTT. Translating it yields CASSPGGVSNQPQHF.

CDR3 sequence: CASSLEGRGETQYF. DNA for the CDR3: TGCGCCAGCAGCTTGGAGGGGAGGGGAGAGACCCAGTACTTC. The V call is TRBV5-1, the J call TRBJ2-5, with 7 bases fitting TRBD2. The CDR3 has 14 amino acids. Trimming cost V 0 bases and J 4 bases; bases outside gene matches: 3. The germline gives CDR1 SGHRS, CDR2 YFSETQ.

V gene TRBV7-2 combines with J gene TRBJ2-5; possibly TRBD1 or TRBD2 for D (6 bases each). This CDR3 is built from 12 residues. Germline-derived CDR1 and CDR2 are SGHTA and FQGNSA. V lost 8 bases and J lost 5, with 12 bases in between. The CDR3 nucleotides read TGTGCCAGCCGATTAGGGGGGGAGACCCAGTACTTC. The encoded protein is CASRLGGETQYF.

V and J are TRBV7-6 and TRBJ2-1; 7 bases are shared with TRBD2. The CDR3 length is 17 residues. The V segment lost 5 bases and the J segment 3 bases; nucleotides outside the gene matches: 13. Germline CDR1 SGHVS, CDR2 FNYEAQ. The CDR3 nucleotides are TGTGCCAGCAGCCTAGGAGGGGCTAGCGGATTCTACAATGAGCAGTTCTTC. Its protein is CASSLGGASGFYNEQFF. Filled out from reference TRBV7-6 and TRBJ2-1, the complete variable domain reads GAGVSQSPRYKVTKRGQDVALRCDPISGHVSLYWYRQALGQGPEFLTYFNYEAQQDKSGLPNDRFSAERPEGSISTLTIQRTEQRDSAMYRCASSLGGASGFYNEQFFGPGTRLTVL.

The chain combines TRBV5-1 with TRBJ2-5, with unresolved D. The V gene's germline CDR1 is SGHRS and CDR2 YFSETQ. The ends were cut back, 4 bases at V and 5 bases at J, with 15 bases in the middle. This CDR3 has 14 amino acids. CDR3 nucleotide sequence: TGCGCCAGCAGCGACGGAAGGGAAGGGGAGACCCAGTACTTC. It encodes CASSDGREGETQYF.

The CDR3 sequence is CASSQELRQSGANVLTF. The CDR3, as DNA: TGTGCCAGCAGCCAAGAGTTGAGACAATCTGGGGCCAACGTCCTGACTTTC. The chain uses TRBV4-2 and TRBJ2-6; no clear D gene. The CDR3 loop spans 17 amino acids. Germline V gives CDR1 LGHNA, CDR2 YNFKEQ. Trimming shortened V by 0 bases and J by 1 base, and 10 bases separated the two germline ends.

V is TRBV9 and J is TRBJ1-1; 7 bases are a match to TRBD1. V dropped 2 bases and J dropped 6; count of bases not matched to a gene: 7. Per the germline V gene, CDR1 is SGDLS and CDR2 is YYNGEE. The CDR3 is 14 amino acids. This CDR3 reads CASSVLQGEAEAFF. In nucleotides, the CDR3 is TGTGCCAGCAGCGTTTTGCAGGGGGAAGCTGAAGCTTTCTTT.

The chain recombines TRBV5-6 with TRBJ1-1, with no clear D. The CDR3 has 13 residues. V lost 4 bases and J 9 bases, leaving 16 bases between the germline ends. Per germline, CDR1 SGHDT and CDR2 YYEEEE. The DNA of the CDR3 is TGTGCCAGCAGCCCCCGGGATCATGGGAAAGCTTTCTTT. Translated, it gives CASSPRDHGKAFF. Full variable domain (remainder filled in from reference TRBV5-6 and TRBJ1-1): DAGVTQSPTHLIKTRGQQVTLRCSPKSGHDTVSWYQQALGQGPQFIFQYYEEEERQRGNFPDRFSGHQFPNYSSELNVNALLLGDSALYLCASSPRDHGKAFFGQGTRLTVV.

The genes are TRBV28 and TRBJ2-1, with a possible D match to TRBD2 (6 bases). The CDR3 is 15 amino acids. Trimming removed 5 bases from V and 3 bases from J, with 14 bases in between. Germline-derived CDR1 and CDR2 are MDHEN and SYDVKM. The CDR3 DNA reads TGTGCCAGCAGTATTTTAGCGGCAGACTACAATGAGCAGTTCTTC. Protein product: CASSILAADYNEQFF. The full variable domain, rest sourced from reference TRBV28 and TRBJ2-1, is DVKVTQSSRYLVKRTGEKVFLECVQDMDHENMFWYRQDPGLGLRLIYFSYDVKMKEKGDIPEGYSVSREKKERFSLILESASTNQTSMYLCASSILAADYNEQFFGPGTRLTVL.

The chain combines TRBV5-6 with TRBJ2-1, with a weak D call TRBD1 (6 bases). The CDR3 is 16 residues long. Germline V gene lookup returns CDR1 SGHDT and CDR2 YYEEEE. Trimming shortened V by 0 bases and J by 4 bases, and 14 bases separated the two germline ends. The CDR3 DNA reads TGTGCCAGCAGCTTGGACAGGGTTGTTAGGTACAATGAGCAGTTCTTC. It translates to CASSLDRVVRYNEQFF.

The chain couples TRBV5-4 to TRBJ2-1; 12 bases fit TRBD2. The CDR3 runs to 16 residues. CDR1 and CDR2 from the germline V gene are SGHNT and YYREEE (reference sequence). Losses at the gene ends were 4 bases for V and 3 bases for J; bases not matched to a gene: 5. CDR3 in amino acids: CASSRTSGVGYNEQFF. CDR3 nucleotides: TGTGCCAGCAGCCGGACTAGCGGGGTGGGCTACAATGAGCAGTTCTTC. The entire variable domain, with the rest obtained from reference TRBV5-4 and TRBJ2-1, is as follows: ETGVTQSPTHLIKTRGQQVTLRCSSQSGHNTVSWYQQALGQGPQFIFQYYREEENGRGNFPPRFSGLQFPNYSSELNVNALELDDSALYLCASSRTSGVGYNEQFFGPGTRLTVL.